The next 26 T cell receptor beta chains were all read from a single sample in a study of response to subunit inactivated influenza vaccine. TCRdb independently ran MiXCR on the RT-PCR reads; one entry per CDR3 protein. This table has under 850,000 distinct CDR3 sequences, about 18% appearing once. This specimen consisted of PBMCs from blood, obtained roughly 5 days after vaccination. These receptors originate from a man aged 50 to 60 who received an inactivated influenza vaccine.

CDR3 residues: CSTIERYNEQFF. The CDR3 DNA sequence: TGCAGCACAATAGAGAGATACAATGAGCAGTTCTTC. The V gene is TRBV20-1, the J gene TRBJ2-1; D ambiguous. The CDR3 runs 12 residues. Germline V gives CDR1 DFQATT, CDR2 SNEGSKA (reference sequence).

This clonotype has more than one count but fewer than ten. The chain couples TRBV4-3 to TRBJ2-4; 7 nucleotides align to TRBD2. Germline lookup yields CDR1 LGHNA and CDR2 YSLEER. Germline trimming cut 0 bases from V and 8 bases from J; bases unmatched to any gene: 1. This CDR3 is built from 13 residues. The CDR3 nucleotides are TGCGCCAGCAGCCAAGATGCGGGGGACATTCAGTACTTC. It encodes CASSQDAGDIQYF.

A few counts support this clonotype. J is TRBJ1-6 and V is TRBV6-5, with D maybe TRBD1 (6 bases). The V and J ends lost 0 bases and 11 bases respectively, with 14 bases between them. The CDR3 has 15 amino acids. Germline-derived CDR1 and CDR2 are MNHEY and SVGAGI. The CDR3 DNA reads as TGTGCCAGCAGTTACTCGATGGTGGACAGAGCACCCCTCCACTTT. Translated, it gives CASSYSMVDRAPLHF.

The chain couples TRBV6-1 to TRBJ2-7, with 7 bases fitting TRBD1. This CDR3 comprises 20 residues. Germline V gives CDR1 MNHNS, CDR2 SASEGT. The V gene end was trimmed by 1 base and the J gene end by 0 bases; junction bases not matched to a gene: 18. The CDR3 spells CASSEDWLILGRTGSYEQYF. For the CDR3, the DNA is TGTGCCAGCAGTGAAGATTGGTTGATTTTAGGAAGGACAGGCTCCTACGAGCAGTACTTC.

To note about this clonotype: The junction shows a germline mismatch at one end, possibly a read error. The chain links TRBV24-1 to TRBJ2-7; no clear D gene. CDR3 size: 13 residues. Germline loops: CDR1 KGHDR, CDR2 SFDVKD. DNA of the CDR3: TGTGCCACCAGTGATACCAGCTCCGACGAGCAGTACTTC. This encodes CATSDTSSDEQYF.

This clonotype occurred a few times. This rearrangement joins TRBV12-3 or TRBV12-4 to TRBJ2-1; maybe TRBD2 (6 bases). The CDR3 runs to 14 residues. V lost 0 bases and J 9 bases, leaving 12 bases between the germline ends. The CDR3 bases are TGTGCCAGCAGTTTAGCCCGGGAGTGGGGTGAGCAGTTCTTC. This sequence encodes CASSLAREWGEQFF.

This chain links TRBV7-9 with TRBJ1-6; TRBD1 is a possible D gene (6 bases). CDR1 is SEHNR, CDR2 FQNEAQ, per germline (reference sequence). The CDR3 loop spans 16 amino acids. Deletions cut 5 bases from V and 9 bases from J, with 20 bases between. In DNA, the CDR3 is TGTGCCAGCAGCCCCCTATTGTCAGGGGTAGGTTCACCCCTCCACTTT. Encoded protein: CASSPLLSGVGSPLHF.

The chain joins TRBV28 to TRBJ2-7, with 10 bases identical to TRBD2. The junction had 8 bases not matched to a gene; V was cut back by 3 bases and J by 0 bases. The germline gives CDR1 MDHEN, CDR2 SYDVKM. The CDR3 has 17 amino acids. The CDR3 DNA sequence: TGTGCCAGCAGTTTTATGCTCGGACTAGCGGCCTCCTACGAGCAGTACTTC. It is translated as CASSFMLGLAASYEQYF.

This clonotype was picked up a small number of times. The chain recombines TRBV5-1 with TRBJ2-6; D is possibly TRBD1 (6 bases). The CDR3 runs 15 residues. Germline lookup yields CDR1 SGHRS and CDR2 YFSETQ. V was cut by 4 bases and J by 2 bases, with 10 bases left in between. The DNA of the CDR3 is TGCGCCAGCAGCGCCAGGGGAACTGGGGCCAACGTCCTGACTTTC. Amino acids: CASSARGTGANVLTF.

This clonotype was detected a few times. V gene TRBV15 combines with J gene TRBJ2-2, with D possibly called TRBD1 or TRBD2 (5 bases each). Trimming took 0 bases from V and 5 from J, leaving 10 bases between them. The CDR3 has 15 amino acids. In germline, CDR1 is LNHNV, CDR2 YYDKDF (reference sequence). The CDR3 loop is CATSRDRGETGELFF. The CDR3 DNA reads TGTGCCACCAGCAGAGATCGAGGGGAAACCGGGGAGCTGTTTTTT.

This clonotype was counted once. The chain has TRBV6-2 or TRBV6-3 and TRBJ2-2; D is unclear. The CDR3 is 12 amino acids. The germline gives CDR1 MNHEY, CDR2 SVGEGT. Trimming stripped 6 bases from V and 3 bases from J, with 5 bases between. For the CDR3, the DNA is TGTGCCAGCAGAGACGACACCGGGGAGCTGTTTTTT. Translation gives CASRDDTGELFF.

This chain uses TRBV15 with TRBJ2-6; no clear D. This CDR3 region has 17 residues. Germline V gene data show CDR1 as LNHNV and CDR2 as YYDKDF (reference sequence). Trimming stripped 0 bases from V and 0 bases from J, with 9 bases between. CDR3 DNA sequence: TGTGCCACCAGCAGAGAGGCCCTTTTCTCTGGGGCCAACGTCCTGACTTTC. It encodes CATSREALFSGANVLTF.

This clonotype has a count of ten or more. V gene TRBV29-1 combines with J gene TRBJ2-1, with 11 nucleotides matching TRBD1. From germline, CDR1 is SQVTM and CDR2 ANQGSEA. After removal of 3 bases from V and 6 bases from J, the junction contained 4 bases not matched to a gene. The CDR3 contains 14 residues. CDR3 DNA: TGCAGCGTTGAGGGACAGGGGGTTATCAATGAGCAGTTCTTC. Amino acids: CSVEGQGVINEQFF.

In this sample, this clonotype turned up many times. V gene TRBV12-3 or TRBV12-4 combines with J gene TRBJ2-3; tentatively, D is TRBD1 (5 bases). This CDR3 region has 15 residues. V lost 1 base to trimming and J lost 2 bases, with 10 bases between them. In nucleotides, the CDR3 is TGTGCCAGCAGTTTAGGGGGCACCCTCACAGATACGCAGTATTTT. Protein sequence: CASSLGGTLTDTQYF.

V and J are TRBV20-1 and TRBJ2-7; 10 bases line up with TRBD2. The CDR3 runs 14 residues. V shed 6 bases and J 2 bases; nucleotides not matched to a gene: 7. Germline CDR1 reads DFQATT; CDR2 reads SNEGSKA (reference sequence). CDR3 amino acids: CSASSGLAAYEQYF. The CDR3 coding sequence is TGCAGTGCCTCGTCTGGACTAGCGGCCTACGAGCAGTACTTC.

This clonotype was found a few times. The chain uses TRBV28 and TRBJ2-3; D gene ambiguous. CDR3 length: 11 residues. CDR1 is MDHEN, CDR2 SYDVKM, per germline. Trimming removed 10 bases from V and 8 bases from J, with 13 bases in between. The CDR3 nucleotides read TGTGCCACCCGGCGTAAGGGTACGCAGTATTTT. This translates into CATRRKGTQYF.

The chain links TRBV5-1 to TRBJ2-7, with 8 bases aligning to TRBD2. CDR1 and CDR2 from the germline V gene are SGHRS and YFSETQ. V gave up 5 bases and J gave up 7 bases; unmatched junction bases: 11. The CDR3 totals 14 residues. CDR3 sequence (DNA): TGCGCCAGCAGGCCCGGTAGCGGGACTCTAGAGCAGTACTTC. Its translation is CASRPGSGTLEQYF. Full variable domain (remainder filled in from reference TRBV5-1 and TRBJ2-7): KAGVTQTPRYLIKTRGQQVTLSCSPISGHRSVSWYQQTPGQGLQFLFEYFSETQRNKGNFPGRFSGRQFSNSRSEMNVSTLELGDSALYLCASRPGSGTLEQYFGPGTRLTVT.

The chain combines TRBV10-3 with TRBJ2-7; the match to TRBD1 covers 10 bases. CDR1 is ENHRY and CDR2 is SYGVKD in the germline V gene. The CDR3 consists of 19 residues. V dropped 2 bases and J dropped 0; count of bases not matched to a gene: 13. Written as DNA, the CDR3 is TGTGCCATCAGTGAGCCAAGCCACCCCAGGACAGGGGGCTCCTACGAGCAGTACTTC. This codes for CAISEPSHPRTGGSYEQYF.

This clonotype was found a few times. The chain joins TRBV24-1 to TRBJ2-5; possibly TRBD2 for D (5 bases). This CDR3 is 15 amino acids long. V dropped 4 bases and J dropped 1 base, with 12 bases sitting between them. Per the germline V gene, CDR1 is KGHDR and CDR2 is SFDVKD. CDR3 sequence (DNA): TGTGCCACCAGTGACCCCGGCGGGCGCCAAGAGACCCAGTACTTC. Encoded protein: CATSDPGGRQETQYF.

The V gene is TRBV7-2, the J gene TRBJ1-3; D gene ambiguous. The CDR3 covers 13 residues. The germline gives CDR1 SGHTA, CDR2 FQGNSA. V was trimmed by 1 base and J by 9 bases, leaving 10 bases between them. The CDR3 reads CASSLDPGGTIYF. As DNA, the CDR3 is TGTGCCAGCAGCTTAGACCCGGGAGGCACCATATATTTT.

The rearrangement links TRBV20-1 to TRBJ2-7; possible D gene TRBD2, 6 bases. Trimming took 3 bases from V and 7 from J, leaving 13 bases between them. Germline CDR1 DFQATT, CDR2 SNEGSKA (reference sequence). There are 12 residues in the CDR3. CDR3 loop: CSARDLAIEQYF. CDR3 DNA sequence: TGCAGTGCTAGGGACCTAGCGATTGAGCAGTACTTC.

This clonotype was observed a handful of times. The rearrangement joins TRBV5-1 to TRBJ2-1, with TRBD2 as a possible D gene (6 bases). Per the germline V gene, CDR1 is SGHRS and CDR2 is YFSETQ. This CDR3 is 16 amino acids long. V lost 3 bases and J 2 bases, leaving 15 bases between the germline ends. The CDR3 sequence is CASSSSMGGPYNEQFF. The CDR3 region has the DNA TGCGCCAGCAGCTCAAGTATGGGGGGACCCTACAATGAGCAGTTCTTC. Based on the CDR3 plus reference TRBV5-1 and TRBJ2-1, the full variable domain is KAGVTQTPRYLIKTRGQQVTLSCSPISGHRSVSWYQQTPGQGLQFLFEYFSETQRNKGNFPGRFSGRQFSNSRSEMNVSTLELGDSALYLCASSSSMGGPYNEQFFGPGTRLTVL.

The chain is built from TRBV20-1 and TRBJ2-1, with 11 nucleotides matching TRBD2. The CDR3 runs to 17 residues. Germline-derived CDR1 and CDR2 are DFQATT and SNEGSKA (reference sequence). J lost 3 bases, V lost 6 bases, and 13 bases had no gene match. The CDR3 region is CSARPGLADIGYNEQFF. Here the CDR3 DNA reads TGCAGTGCAAGGCCGGGACTAGCGGATATAGGCTACAATGAGCAGTTCTTC.

This clonotype was seen a few times. CDR3 protein: CASSQVVSYYNEQFF. CDR3 coding DNA: TGTGCCAGCAGCCAAGTTGTGTCTTACTACAATGAGCAGTTCTTC. The V gene is TRBV14, the J gene TRBJ2-1; the D is unclear. The V end was cut by 1 base, the J end by 3 bases, with 10 bases between. CDR1 is SGHDN, CDR2 FVKESK, per germline. The CDR3 contains 15 residues.

This clonotype was found many times. The chain couples TRBV24-1 to TRBJ2-1; 7 positions match TRBD2. The V gene end was trimmed by 4 bases and the J gene end by 7 bases; junction bases not matched to a gene: 0. CDR3 length: 12 residues. Germline CDR1 KGHDR, CDR2 SFDVKD. The CDR3: CATSERGNEQFF. CDR3 DNA: TGTGCCACCAGTGAGCGGGGGAATGAGCAGTTCTTC.

For the CDR3, the DNA is TGTGCCAGCAGCTACTTAGTGGTCACAGATACGCAGTATTTT. Amino acids: CASSYLVVTDTQYF. This chain joins TRBV7-9 and TRBJ2-3, with D unclear. CDR3 length: 14 residues. V lost 4 bases and J 2 bases, leaving 10 bases between the germline ends. Germline V CDR1 and CDR2: SEHNR, FQNEAQ (reference sequence).